Listed here are 13 T cell receptor beta chains from one sample, sequenced in a study of T cells in localized non-small cell lung cancer. Assay used: immunoSEQ multiplex PCR; TCRdb lists only in-frame clones, some missing. Among 30,000 or so clones, 89% were seen once, and the ten largest hold about 9.3%. The specimen comprised peripheral blood, sampled before any cancer treatment. Receptors were obtained from a woman aged 35 to 75 with stage I lung adenocarcinoma.

The CDR3 loop is CAIRARDDLTGELFF. The CDR3 DNA sequence: TGTGCCATCAGAGCCCGGGACGATTTAACCGGGGAGCTGTTTTTT. V and J are TRBV10-3 and TRBJ2-2, with D perhaps matching TRBD1 or TRBD2 (5 bases each). V was pared by 6 bases and J by 5 bases, with 16 bases between. The CDR3 length is 15 residues. Germline loops: CDR1 ENHRY, CDR2 SYGVKD.

For the CDR3, the DNA is TGTGCCAGTACGCGCAGTAGCGGGGGATCCTACAATGAGCAGTTCTTC. This translates into CASTRSSGGSYNEQFF. The V and J genes are TRBV19 and TRBJ2-1; 9 bases map to TRBD2. In germline, CDR1 is LNHDA, CDR2 SQIVND (reference sequence). CDR3 length: 16 amino acids. Germline trimming cut 7 bases from V and 1 base from J; bases unmatched to any gene: 8.

The chain carries TRBV27 and TRBJ1-4; possibly TRBD1 for D (6 bases). V gave up 5 bases and J gave up 8 bases, with 21 bases separating them. In germline, CDR1 is MNHEY, CDR2 SMNVEV (reference sequence). The CDR3 has 16 amino acids. The CDR3 reads CASSRRMGAGSEKLFF. In DNA, the CDR3 is TGTGCCAGCAGTCGACGGATGGGGGCAGGCTCCGAAAAACTGTTTTTT.

The chain combines TRBV19 with TRBJ1-1; no reliable D call. The germline V and J ends were trimmed by 3 bases and 5 bases, with 7 bases remaining between them. Germline V CDR1 and CDR2: LNHDA, SQIVND (reference sequence). The CDR3 totals 12 residues. As DNA, the CDR3 is TGTGCCAGTAGTATGACGGGGACTGAAGCTTTCTTT. It encodes CASSMTGTEAFF.

This chain uses TRBV5-1 with TRBJ2-7; weak D call: TRBD2 (6 bases). The germline V gene encodes CDR1 SGHRS and CDR2 YFSETQ. This CDR3 is built from 17 residues. The V end lost 2 bases, the J end lost 3 bases, and 21 bases lay between the germline ends. The CDR3 here is CASSFSPFVGGDYEQYF. The CDR3 nucleotides read TGCGCCAGCAGCTTTTCCCCCTTTGTCGGGGGAGACTACGAGCAGTACTTC.

This clone was seen more than once but under ten times. The chain recombines TRBV23-1 with TRBJ1-5, with TRBD1 matching 8 bases. TRBV23-1 is given ORF status, its function remaining uncertain. The CDR3 length is 19 residues. J gave up 1 base and V 10 bases, and 21 bases lay outside the gene matches. CDR3 DNA sequence: TGCGCCAACAAGCCGGGACAGGAGGGGAATAGGGCGAGCAATCAGCCCCAGCATTTT. Residues: CANKPGQEGNRASNQPQHF.

The chain couples TRBV4-1 to TRBJ2-7; TRBD1 or TRBD2 may be the D gene (6 bases each). CDR1 MGHRA and CDR2 YSYEKL come from the germline V gene. There are 17 residues in the CDR3. With 0 bases removed from V and 2 bases from J, the gap between germline ends came to 17 bases. The CDR3 spells CASSQDPPGGVTYEQYF. The CDR3 DNA reads TGCGCCAGCAGCCAAGACCCTCCCGGGGGCGTCACCTACGAGCAGTACTTC.

CDR3 nucleotide sequence: TGTGCCAGCAGTGACGGAGGCACAGATACGCAGTATTTT. Its translation: CASSDGGTDTQYF. V is TRBV27 and J is TRBJ2-3; D is ambiguous. Germline CDR1 MNHEY, CDR2 SMNVEV (reference sequence). Trimming pared 5 bases from V and 1 base from J, leaving 7 bases between. The CDR3 extends over 13 amino acids.

The chain links TRBV4-1 to TRBJ2-2; unclear D gene. Germline loops: CDR1 MGHRA, CDR2 YSYEKL. CDR3 size: 16 residues. V dropped 4 bases and J dropped 0 bases, with 12 bases sitting between them. CDR3 sequence: CASSRPAATNTGELFF. The CDR3 DNA reads as TGCGCCAGCAGCCGCCCAGCAGCGACGAACACCGGGGAGCTGTTTTTT.

Only a few counts were recorded for this clone. This chain joins TRBV30 and TRBJ2-3, with D possibly TRBD2 on 7 matching bases. Germline loops: CDR1 GTSNPN, CDR2 SVGIG (reference sequence). V lost 8 bases, J lost 2 bases, and 35 bases lay in between. This CDR3 has 20 amino acids. The CDR3 reads CARKALVLEGGGALTDTQYF. The DNA of the CDR3 is TGTGCCCGTAAAGCCCTGGTATTGGAGGGAGGGGGGGCTCTCACAGATACGCAGTATTTT.

The chain employs TRBV27 and TRBJ2-7; D possibly uses TRBD1 or TRBD2 (5 bases each). Trimming cost V 0 bases and J 4 bases, with 13 bases left between them. The CDR3 spans 15 residues. The germline V gene encodes CDR1 MNHEY and CDR2 SMNVEV (reference sequence). CDR3 region: CASSLSLGAVYEQYF. The CDR3 nucleotides are TGTGCCAGCAGTTTATCCCTCGGGGCAGTATACGAGCAGTACTTC.

The chain recombines TRBV7-9 with TRBJ1-4, with D uncertain. Per the germline V gene, CDR1 is SEHNR and CDR2 is FQNEAQ (reference sequence). The CDR3 loop spans 18 amino acids. V lost 0 bases and J 0 bases, leaving 14 bases between the germline ends. Written as DNA, the CDR3 is TGTGCCAGCAGCTTAGCGAAACTACAGCTTGCAACTAATGAAAAACTGTTTTTT. Amino acid sequence: CASSLAKLQLATNEKLFF.

This chain connects TRBV9 to TRBJ1-2; D is ambiguous. The germline V and J ends were trimmed by 4 bases and 0 bases, with 13 bases remaining between them. Germline V CDR1 and CDR2: SGDLS, YYNGEE. The CDR3 has 15 amino acids. The CDR3, as DNA: TGTGCCAGCAGCCCCCTAAGAAATTCTAACTATGGCTACACCTTC. This gives the protein CASSPLRNSNYGYTF.